This TCR beta chain emerged from a study of blood T cells in healthy people across ages. Study-wide results and caveats: CMV status of donors was not determined, possibly confounding expanded clonotype changes. Per-million-T-cell TCR beta diversity fell roughly linearly with age.

About this clonotype itself: As yet, its antigen is unknown.

It was with a sample-barcoded 5' primer and a J-beta primer mix that a second PCR of about 6 to 12 cycles was run. Any given sample supplied a minimum of 3 million CDR3-containing paired-end reads. In TCRdb, the 5' RACE reads were re-called with MiXCR into one record per CDR3 protein. Seen here are hundreds of thousands of distinct CDR3 sequences, about 61% observed once, and the top ten hold around 25%. The CDR3 is 14 residues long. Trimming left V 7 bases short and J 0 bases short, with 13 bases between. The germline gives CDR1 MDHEN, CDR2 SYDVKM. The gene calls are TRBV28 and TRBJ2-7; possible D gene TRBD2, 6 bases. Sequencing input: blood. This receptor was obtained from a man aged 35-49 years in good health. The CDR3 nucleotides read TGTGCCAGCATGCCGCGGGACTTCTCCTACGAGCAGTACTTC. This sequence encodes CASMPRDFSYEQYF.